This TCR beta chain stems from a study of graft-versus-host responses after intestinal transplantation. Sequencing used immunoSEQ multiplex PCR; TCRdb keeps in-frame clones, though not all of them. The sample records almost 55,000 clones, around 90% being singletons. This CDR3 is 14 amino acids long. J gave up 5 bases and V 0 bases, and 3 bases lay outside the gene matches. Germline CDR1 and CDR2: MGHRA and YSYEKL. The TCR originated in a human patient who received an intestinal transplant, so some T cells may come from the graft donor. This sequence joins TRBV4-1 and TRBJ1-1, with 7 positions matching TRBD1. This specimen was PBMCs, taken more than 650 days after intestinal transplant. CDR3 residues: CASSQETGYTEAFF. Written as DNA, the CDR3 is TGCGCCAGCAGCCAAGAGACAGGGTATACTGAAGCTTTCTTT.